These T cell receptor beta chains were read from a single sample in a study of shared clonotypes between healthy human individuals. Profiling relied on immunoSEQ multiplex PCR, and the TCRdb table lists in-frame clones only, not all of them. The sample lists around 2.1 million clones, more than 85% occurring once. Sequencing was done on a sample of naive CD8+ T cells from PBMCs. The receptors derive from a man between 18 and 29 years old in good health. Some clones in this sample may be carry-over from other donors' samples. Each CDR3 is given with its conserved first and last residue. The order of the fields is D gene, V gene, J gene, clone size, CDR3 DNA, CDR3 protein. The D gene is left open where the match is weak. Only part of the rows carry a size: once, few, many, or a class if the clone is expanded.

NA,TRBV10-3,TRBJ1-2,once,TGTGCCATCAGTGAGTCATGGTCCAACCGGGACACTCATGCCTTC,CAISESWSNRDTHAF
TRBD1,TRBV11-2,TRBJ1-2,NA,TGTGCCAGCAGCCCTCAGGGGGCCCACTATGGCTACACCTTC,CASSPQGAHYGYTF
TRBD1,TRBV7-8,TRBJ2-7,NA,TGTGCCAGCAGCCTCGACAGGGGGCTCTCCTACGAGCAGTACTTC,CASSLDRGLSYEQYF
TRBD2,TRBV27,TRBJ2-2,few,TGTGCCAGCAACCCCTCGGGGGGTGCCGGGGAGCTGTTTTTT,CASNPSGGAGELFF
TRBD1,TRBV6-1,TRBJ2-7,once,TGTGCCAGTCCGGGACAGGGGCACTACGAGCAGTACTTC,CASPGQGHYEQYF
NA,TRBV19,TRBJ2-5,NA,TGTGCCAGTAGTATAGATCTAAGGGCCCAAGAGACCCAGTACTTC,CASSIDLRAQETQYF
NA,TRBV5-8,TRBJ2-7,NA,TGTGCCAGCAGCTTGACCCAACCCCACGAGCAGTACTTC,CASSLTQPHEQYF
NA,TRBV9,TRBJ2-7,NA,TGTGCCAGCAGTTCTAGGGAGGGGGCCTTAATCTACGAGCAGTACTTC,CASSSREGALIYEQYF
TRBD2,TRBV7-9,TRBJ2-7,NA,TGTGCCAGCAGCTCCAGTGCGGGAGGGCCCTACGAGCAGTACTTC,CASSSSAGGPYEQYF
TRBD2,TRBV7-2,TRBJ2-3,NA,TGTGCCAGCAGCTTTAGGGGACTAGCCTCCAACGGGGCAGATACGCAGTATTTT,CASSFRGLASNGADTQYF
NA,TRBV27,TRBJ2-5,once,TGTGCCAGCAGTTCAGGGATAGAGACCCAGTACTTC,CASSSGIETQYF
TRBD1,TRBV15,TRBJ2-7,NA,TGTGCCACCAGCAGAGGGACAGGGGTCTCCTACGAGCAGTACTTC,CATSRGTGVSYEQYF
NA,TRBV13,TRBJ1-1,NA,TGTGCCAGCAGCCCTCTCAGGGAAGTCGACACTGAAGCTTTCTTT,CASSPLREVDTEAFF
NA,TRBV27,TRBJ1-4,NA,TGTGCCAGCCGCGTCAGGGACCCTAATGAAAAACTGTTTTTT,CASRVRDPNEKLFF
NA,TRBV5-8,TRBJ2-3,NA,TGTGCCAGCAGCTCAGAGGGGGCAGATACGCAGTATTTT,CASSSEGADTQYF
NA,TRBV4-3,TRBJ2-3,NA,TGCGCCAGCAGCCAAGTATTCCCAGCCACAGATACGCAGTATTTT,CASSQVFPATDTQYF